One T cell receptor beta chain is described in this entry. The clone's antigen remains unknown. It has no much larger one-base neighbor in the sample; base qualities were not kept. Libraries came from the immunoSEQ multiplex PCR assay. For the multiplex PCR, a mixture combining 60 forward primers for TCR Vbeta segments and 13 reverse primers for TCR Jbeta segments was used. The CDR3 region of rearranged TCR beta genes was amplified from genomic DNA by a multiplex PCR assay. Amplified TCR beta libraries were sequenced as 87-base-pair reads on the Illumina HiSeq System. As for how the authors treated the data: A later analysis tallied tens of millions of unique TCR beta chains across the 550 to 850 repertoires, and some 10 million of those chains were shared by two or more donors. Raw reads were error-corrected and collapsed into unique sequences with a nearest-neighbor algorithm that merged closely related sequences to remove PCR and sequencing errors. Alignment of CDR3 sequences to IMGT reference sequences was used to assign V, D and J gene segments. For a sequence to be retained, at least a six-nucleotide match to both a V gene segment and a J gene segment was required. Rearrangements were called productive when the CDR3 lacked stop codons and stayed in frame with V and J; all others were non-productive. Following IMGT convention, CDR3 was defined as the stretch from the second conserved V-encoded cysteine to the conserved J-encoded phenylalanine. The earlier analysis of some 540 of the donors excluded any sequence lacking an unambiguous match to a single V gene segment. An earlier analysis of some 610 of the donors called V segments functional above 56.7% productive rearrangements and segregating when the between-donor standard deviation exceeded 5%. To diagnose cytomegalovirus status from the catalog of TCR beta chain sequences, a statistical classification framework was built. In a later analysis, V and J genes were assigned by comparing TCR nucleotide sequences against IMGT/GENE-DB human TR gene sequences. In a later analysis, CDR3 sequences and most-parsimonious VDJ recombination scenarios were assigned using the TCRdist pipeline. In a later analysis, every TCR beta chain was defined by the combination of its CDR3 amino acid sequence and its V-gene family, and reads without a unique V-gene family were dropped. As a way to deal with suspected cross-contamination and a sequencing artifact, a later analysis dropped 592 nucleotide sequences that were highly shared and had low generation probability. For each public chain, a later analysis derived a clonal expansion index from normalized ranks of inferred template counts within each repertoire. Generation probabilities in a later analysis came from a VDJ recombination model fitted to out-of-frame rearrangements, and those results were checked against IGoR. A later analysis scored TCR-TCR, TCR-HLA and TCR-CMV co-occurrence with hypergeometric tests, applying a repertoire-size bias correction to TCR pairs. In a later analysis, false discovery rates were estimated by permuting HLA or CMV assignments 20 times. In a later analysis, co-occurring TCRs were grouped with DBSCAN, and TCRdist sequence similarity was added when clustering was performed within HLA-allele-positive subsets. Co-occurrence clustering excluded repertoires with fewer than 30,000 or more than 120,000 public chains, plus five with anomalous nucleotide sharing. The source is immuneACCESS, and TCRdb retained only in-frame sequences with V and J called. Part of the clones is not carried over; for the studies checked, unresolved V genes explain less than half of this, and the remainder is unexplained. From that table come the V and J calls and clone size; the DNA was used to work out D and trimming. This sample has 200,000 to 300,000 clones in its table, and roughly 80% of those were observed once. 5% to 6% of the sample belongs to the ten largest clones.

This sample was taken from a study of cytomegalovirus exposure and HLA in healthy donors (dated by TCRdb to about 2017). Regarding the complete study: In an earlier analysis of 550 to 750 of the donors, approximately 300 Gb of sequence data and some 120 million unique TCR beta sequences from 150 million to 200 million T cells were reported. To predict cytomegalovirus infection status, the study combined high-throughput TCR immunosequencing, statistical association of individual TCRs with disease status, and machine learning. Rather than drawing on any new phenotypic data, the later analysis identified candidate immune exposures from TCR beta sequences and the way those sequences occurred across donors. All discovery cohort repertoires had been generated using a single sequencing platform. Roughly 5 DR-DQ haplotypes were handled as single units for association and clustering because linkage in the cohort was strong. To study patterns of TCR occurrence, a later analysis re-analyzed previously published TCR beta repertoires from 666 donors and added high-resolution HLA genotyping. Across some 400 genotyped donors of the cohort, an average of about 220,000 unique TCR beta nucleotide sequences per donor were sequenced, and roughly 20% of those sequences were non-productive. Using immunosequencing, the study profiled T cell repertoires from fewer than 700 subjects and related those repertoires to cytomegalovirus serostatus. The genetic ancestry cluster associated with self-reported Caucasian donors included 70% to 85% of the 398 genotyped donors. Alongside the repertoire data, information on donor age, sex, ethnicity and CMV serostatus was compiled. The study was designed to test whether signatures of past pathogen exposure could be identified by cataloging public T cell receptors. An earlier analysis of around 640 of the donors used high-throughput TCR beta sequencing to judge whether each TCR beta V gene segment behaved as functional or pseudogenic. The number of donors typed differed by locus, with about 629-640 for A, B, C, DRB1 and DQB1, about 500 for DQA1, 600 to 610 for DPA1, and under 490 for DPB1. Class I and class II HLA loci were covered by the typing at four-digit resolution. Genome-wide SNP genotypes for about 60% of the 666 donors were used in a later genetic analysis, which treated that subset as a discovery cohort. An early release covering roughly 640 HLA-typed donors comprised about 300 gigabases of sequencing data and around 85 million unique TCR sequences. Besides the first cohort of roughly 700 subjects, a separate validation cohort made up of 120 different subjects was used.

In total, roughly 670 healthy bone marrow donors made up the cohort. At the time of sampling, all cohort members were nominally healthy, though unrecorded immune exposures were likely present. The donor was CMV seropositive and belonged to the group of about 290 seropositive cohort members. Every donor gave a peripheral blood sample, and the peripheral blood mononuclear cells from that sample were used for TCR beta sequencing. Genomic DNA was extracted from the blood cell samples with the Qiagen DNeasy Blood Extraction Kit. Points the paper makes about the study in general: The authors suggested that the approach could potentially be extended to other disease states and immunological phenotypes. Three of the identified cytomegalovirus-associated TCR beta chains were confirmed in vitro to be specific for cytomegalovirus antigens. CMV serostatus was the only immune exposure information available for the cohort. Most TCR sequences were observed very rarely across donors, whereas some public TCRs were present in many individuals. A later genetic analysis reported fewer N-insertions in productive TCRs among donors in an Asian-associated ancestry cluster than the roughly 700-donor mean. A later analysis found that most CMV-associated TCR beta chains appeared HLA-restricted, with HLA associations seemingly driven largely by CMV exposure. This cohort had only TCR beta chains sequenced, and the lack of alpha or paired-chain data limited which features could be detected. Because counts were too low, seventeen rarely observed V segments, including chromosome 9 orphons, were left out of the earlier analysis of a few hundred of the donors. The classifier was reported to diagnose cytomegalovirus status with high specificity and sensitivity in both the original cohort and the validation cohort. Because HLA typing was unavailable for some donors at each locus, only the typed subset was used in association tests. Several of the top co-occurrence clusters appeared to be linked to parvovirus B19, influenza, CMV and Epstein-Barr virus, according to a later analysis. Correlated functional status among segregating V segments might reflect linkage disequilibrium, but an unknown experimental factor could not be ruled out. In an earlier analysis of fewer than 700 of the donors, most TCR beta V segments appeared in productive rearrangements about 87% or about 30% of the time, broadly matching IMGT annotations. Some IMGT-functional V segments, including TRBV6-2 and TRBV6-3, could not be told apart with the 87-base-pair reads, so those segments were excluded. V-gene and J-gene trimming of TCR beta chains was associated with a missense DCLRE1C variant in a later genetic analysis, and the association was replicated in an independent cohort. A cluster of highly shared sequence variants was judged likely to represent a technical artifact of the sequencing pipeline. In a later analysis, TCR association rates were found to vary across HLA loci, with the most associated TCRs seen for DRB1 alleles and the fewest for HLA-C alleles. The study gave a list of under 200 TCR beta chains associated with cytomegalovirus. A further reported finding was that TCR beta sequences accurately predicted the HLA-A and HLA-B alleles for most subjects in the first cohort. Compared with equally common non-associated chains, HLA-associated TCR beta chains in a later analysis were more clonally expanded and had lower generation probabilities. When HLA alleles, especially DR and DQ, strongly co-occurred, attributing TCR associations to individual alleles was difficult. The presence/absence analyses assumed that sequencing depth was roughly uniform across donors, and that assumption may not be true. A later analysis associated 15,000 to 20,000 TCR beta sequences with specific HLA alleles at a false discovery rate of 0.05.

Trimmed from V: 5 bases; trimmed from J: 8 bases; junction bases lacking a gene match: 14. Per the germline V gene (reference sequence), GTSNPN is the CDR1 and SVGIG is the CDR2. The CDR3 holds 14 amino acids from the cysteine to the phenylalanine. This entry keeps only the CDR3 DNA: 42 bases, framed from base 1. The V gene is TRBV30 and the J gene is TRBJ1-2; TRBD1 agrees with 7 junctional bases. Sequenced: PBMCs. The TCR was taken from a woman between 40 and 50 years old in good health and CMV-seropositive. CDR3 loop: CAWYRAGGYFGYTF. The nucleotide sequence reads as follows: TGTGCCTGGTACCGTGCAGGGGGGTATTTCGGCTACACCTTC.